The entry that follows covers one T cell receptor (beta chain) sequence. Its antigen is unidentified. V lost 5 bases to trimming and J lost 0 bases, with 8 bases between them. The germline gives CDR1 SGHDT, CDR2 YYEEEE. The CDR3 covers 13 residues. The data stem from a study of cytomegalovirus exposure and HLA in healthy donors. Study information: There were roughly 110 million unique TCR beta sequences, drawn from some 180 million T cells, in an earlier analysis. Study outcomes and limitations: TCR beta chains numbering some 160 were designated cytomegalovirus-associated. The likely origin of a cluster of highly shared sequence variants was a sequencing artifact.

PCR involved 60 Vbeta and 13 Jbeta primers. Authors' analysis steps: In a later analysis, the count reached 80 million or so unique TCR beta chains, with approximately 11 million shared. The assay was immunoSEQ multiplex PCR, and TCRdb's table has in-frame clones only and misses some. Clone size and V and J calls were adopted from that table, with D and trimming inferred from the DNA. Of about 70,000 clones in the sample, 68% were seen once. The sample consisted of PBMCs. The rearrangement uses TRBV5-6 and TRBJ2-5, with D perhaps matching TRBD1 (5 bases). The TCR comes from a man in his forties in good health and CMV-seropositive. DNA of the CDR3: TGTGCCAGCAGTTGGACATACCAAGAGACCCAGTACTTC. It codes for CASSWTYQETQYF.